This T cell receptor (beta chain) was documented in a study of blood T cell repertoires in COVID-19. Clones were read by immunoSEQ multiplex PCR, and TCRdb kept only the in-frame ones, dropping some. Of tens of thousands of clones detected, roughly 84% appear once; the ten largest clones hold 29%. This receptor was obtained from a woman of 80 years or more with active or convalescent COVID-19. Sequenced: peripheral blood.

Written as DNA, the CDR3 is TGTGCCAGCAGGTGGGGACTAGCGGGGAATGAGCAGTTCTTC. Protein product: CASRWGLAGNEQFF. The J gene is TRBJ2-1, the V gene TRBV5-6; 13 nucleotides agree with TRBD2. This CDR3 has 14 residues. The J segment lost 7 bases and the V segment lost 5 bases, leaving 3 bases of the junction unmatched. Germline CDR1 is SGHDT and CDR2 is YYEEEE.